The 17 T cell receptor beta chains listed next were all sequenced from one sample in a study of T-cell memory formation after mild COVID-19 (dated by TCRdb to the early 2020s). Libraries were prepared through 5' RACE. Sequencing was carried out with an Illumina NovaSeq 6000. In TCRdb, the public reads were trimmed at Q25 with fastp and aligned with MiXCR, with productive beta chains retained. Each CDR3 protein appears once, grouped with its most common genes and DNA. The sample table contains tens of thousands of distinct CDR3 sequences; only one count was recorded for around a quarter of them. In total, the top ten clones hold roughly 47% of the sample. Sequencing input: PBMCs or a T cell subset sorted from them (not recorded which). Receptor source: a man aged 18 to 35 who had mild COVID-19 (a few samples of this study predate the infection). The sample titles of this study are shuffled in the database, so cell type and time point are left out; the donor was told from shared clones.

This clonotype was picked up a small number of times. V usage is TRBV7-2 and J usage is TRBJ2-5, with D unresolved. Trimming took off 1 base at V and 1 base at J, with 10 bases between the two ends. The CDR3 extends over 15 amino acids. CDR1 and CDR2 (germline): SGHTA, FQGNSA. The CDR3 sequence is CASSLGSLFQETQYF. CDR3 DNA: TGTGCCAGCAGCTTAGGGTCCCTGTTCCAAGAGACCCAGTACTTC.

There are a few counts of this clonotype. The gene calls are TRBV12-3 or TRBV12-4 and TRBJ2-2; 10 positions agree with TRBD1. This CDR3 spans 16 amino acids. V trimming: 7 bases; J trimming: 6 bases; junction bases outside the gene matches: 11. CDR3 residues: CASKPPGQGIAGELFF. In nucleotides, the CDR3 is TGTGCCAGCAAACCTCCGGGACAGGGGATCGCCGGGGAGCTGTTTTTT.

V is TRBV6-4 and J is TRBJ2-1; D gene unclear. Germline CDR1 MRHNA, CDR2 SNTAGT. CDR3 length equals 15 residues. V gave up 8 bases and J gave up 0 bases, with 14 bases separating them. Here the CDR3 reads CASLRRNSSYNEQFF. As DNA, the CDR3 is TGTGCCAGCCTCCGACGGAACAGCTCCTACAATGAGCAGTTCTTC.

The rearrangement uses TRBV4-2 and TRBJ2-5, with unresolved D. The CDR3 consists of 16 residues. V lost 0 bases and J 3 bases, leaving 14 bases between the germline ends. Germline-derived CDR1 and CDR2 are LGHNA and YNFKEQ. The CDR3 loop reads CASSQDPGRIKETQYF. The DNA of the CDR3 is TGTGCCAGCAGCCAAGATCCCGGCCGAATAAAAGAGACCCAGTACTTC.

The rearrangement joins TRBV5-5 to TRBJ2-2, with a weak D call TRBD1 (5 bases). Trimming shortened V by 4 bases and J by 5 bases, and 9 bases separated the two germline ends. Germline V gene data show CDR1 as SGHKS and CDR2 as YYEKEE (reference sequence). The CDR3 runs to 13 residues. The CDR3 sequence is CASSKGVTGELFF. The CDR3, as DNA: TGTGCCAGCAGCAAAGGGGTTACCGGGGAGCTGTTTTTT.

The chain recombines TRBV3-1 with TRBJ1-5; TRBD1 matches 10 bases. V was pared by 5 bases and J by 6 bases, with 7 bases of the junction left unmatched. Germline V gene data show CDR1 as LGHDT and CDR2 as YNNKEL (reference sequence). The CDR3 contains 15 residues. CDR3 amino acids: CASSAGTGVGQPQHF. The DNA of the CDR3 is TGTGCCAGCAGCGCGGGGACAGGGGTGGGTCAGCCCCAGCATTTT.

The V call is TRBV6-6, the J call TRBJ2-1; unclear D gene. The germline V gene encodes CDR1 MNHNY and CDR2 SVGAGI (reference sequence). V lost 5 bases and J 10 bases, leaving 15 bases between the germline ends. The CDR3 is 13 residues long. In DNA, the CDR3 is TGTGCCAGCAGTACCGGACGTGTTTTGGAGCAGTTCTTC. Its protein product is CASSTGRVLEQFF.

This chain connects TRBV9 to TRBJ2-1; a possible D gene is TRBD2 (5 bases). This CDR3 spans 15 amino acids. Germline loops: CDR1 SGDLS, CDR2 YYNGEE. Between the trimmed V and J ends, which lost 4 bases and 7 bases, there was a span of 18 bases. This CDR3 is CASSIEGRAENEQFF. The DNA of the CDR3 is TGTGCCAGCAGCATCGAGGGTAGGGCGGAAAATGAGCAGTTCTTC.

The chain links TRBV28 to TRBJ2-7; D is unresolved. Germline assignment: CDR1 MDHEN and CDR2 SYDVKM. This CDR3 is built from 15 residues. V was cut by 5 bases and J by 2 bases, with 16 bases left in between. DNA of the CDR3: TGTGCCAGCAGTCCTCTAGGCCAGGCGGCCTACGAGCAGTACTTC. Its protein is CASSPLGQAAYEQYF.

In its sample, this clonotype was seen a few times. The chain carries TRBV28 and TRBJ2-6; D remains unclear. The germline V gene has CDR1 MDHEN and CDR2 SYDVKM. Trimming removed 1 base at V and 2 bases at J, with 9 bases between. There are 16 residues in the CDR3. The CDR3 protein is CASSLLGVTGANVLTF. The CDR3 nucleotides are TGTGCCAGCAGTTTATTAGGTGTTACTGGGGCCAACGTCCTGACTTTC.

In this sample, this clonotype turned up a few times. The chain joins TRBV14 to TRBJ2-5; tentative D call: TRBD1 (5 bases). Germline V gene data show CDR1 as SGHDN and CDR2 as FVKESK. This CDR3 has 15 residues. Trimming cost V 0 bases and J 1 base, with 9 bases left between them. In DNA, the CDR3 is TGTGCCAGCAGCCAAGAGTCTGACAGCCAAGAGACCCAGTACTTC. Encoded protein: CASSQESDSQETQYF.

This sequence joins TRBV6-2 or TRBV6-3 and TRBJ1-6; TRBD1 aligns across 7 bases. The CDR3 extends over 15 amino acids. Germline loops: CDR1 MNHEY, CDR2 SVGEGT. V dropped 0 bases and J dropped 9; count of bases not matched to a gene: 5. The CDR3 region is CASSYSTGSGSPLHF. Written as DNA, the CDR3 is TGTGCCAGCAGTTACTCGACAGGGAGCGGTTCACCCCTCCACTTT.

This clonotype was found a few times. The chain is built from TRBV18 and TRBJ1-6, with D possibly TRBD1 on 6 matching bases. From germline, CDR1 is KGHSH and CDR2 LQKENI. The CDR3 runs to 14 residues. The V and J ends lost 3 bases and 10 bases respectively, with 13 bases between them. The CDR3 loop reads CASSPARGYSPLHF. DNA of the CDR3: TGTGCCAGCTCACCGGCCAGGGGATACTCACCCCTCCACTTT. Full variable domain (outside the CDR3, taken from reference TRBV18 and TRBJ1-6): NAGVMQNPRHLVRRRGQEARLRCSPMKGHSHVYWYRQLPEEGLKFMVYLQKENIIDESGMPKERFSAEFPKEGPSILRIQQVVRGDSAAYFCASSPARGYSPLHFGNGTRLTVT.

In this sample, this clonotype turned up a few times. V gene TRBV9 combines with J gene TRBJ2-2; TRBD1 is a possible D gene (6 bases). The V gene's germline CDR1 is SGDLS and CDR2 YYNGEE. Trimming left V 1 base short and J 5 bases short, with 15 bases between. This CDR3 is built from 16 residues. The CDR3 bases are TGTGCCAGCAGCGTACTAGCTCAAAGGGGGACCGGGGAGCTGTTTTTT. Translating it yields CASSVLAQRGTGELFF. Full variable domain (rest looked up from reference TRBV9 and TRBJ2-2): DSGVTQTPKHLITATGQRVTLRCSPRSGDLSVYWYQQSLDQGLQFLIQYYNGEERAKGNILERFSAQQFPDLHSELNLSSLELGDSALYFCASSVLAQRGTGELFFGEGSRLTVL.

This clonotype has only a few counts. The CDR3 region has the DNA TGTGCCAGCAGTTACCTCCAACACAATGAGCAGTTCTTC. Protein sequence: CASSYLQHNEQFF. V gene TRBV6-2 or TRBV6-3 combines with J gene TRBJ2-1; D remains ambiguous. Trimming cost V 2 bases and J 5 bases, with 7 bases left between them. The CDR3 has 13 amino acids. Germline V lookup: CDR1 MNHEY, CDR2 SVGEGT.

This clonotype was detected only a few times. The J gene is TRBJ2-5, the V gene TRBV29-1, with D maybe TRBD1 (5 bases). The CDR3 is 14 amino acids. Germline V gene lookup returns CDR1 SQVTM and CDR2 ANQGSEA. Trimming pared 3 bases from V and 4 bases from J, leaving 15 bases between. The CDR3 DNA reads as TGCAGCGTTGATATGGTTCAGGGTATAGAGACCCAGTACTTC. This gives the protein CSVDMVQGIETQYF. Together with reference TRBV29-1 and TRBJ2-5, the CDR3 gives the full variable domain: SAVISQKPSRDICQRGTSLTIQCQVDSQVTMMFWYRQQPGQSLTLIATANQGSEATYESGFVIDKFPISRPNLTFSTLTVSNMSPEDSSIYLCSVDMVQGIETQYFGPGTRLLVL.

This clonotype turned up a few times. This chain's CDR3 is CASSQDTSGASYEQYF. CDR3 DNA: TGTGCCAGCAGCCAAGATACTAGCGGGGCCTCCTACGAGCAGTACTTC. The rearrangement uses TRBV3-1 and TRBJ2-7; the match to TRBD2 covers 10 bases. The germline gives CDR1 LGHDT, CDR2 YNNKEL (reference sequence). The trim removed 0 bases at V and 0 bases at J, leaving 2 bases unmatched. This CDR3 has 16 amino acids.